Below, 30 T cell receptor beta chains from the same sample are listed, as sequenced in a study of shared clonotypes between healthy human individuals. Some clones are missing from TCRdb's copy, which holds only in-frame ones; the method was immunoSEQ multiplex PCR. Here the sample spans about 980,000 clones, 70% to 85% being singletons. The sample comprised memory CD4+ T cells sorted from blood. Specified subset: CD45RA-negative fraction. The receptors stem from a man in his late teens or twenties in good health.

Only a few counts were recorded for this clone. The V and J genes are TRBV4-1 and TRBJ1-1, with 8 nucleotides matching TRBD1. The length of the CDR3 is 14 residues. Losses at the gene ends were 4 bases for V and 1 base for J; bases not matched to a gene: 2. CDR1 and CDR2 from the germline V gene are MGHRA and YSYEKL. The CDR3 here is CASSRTGTNTEAFF. CDR3 bases: TGCGCCAGCAGCCGGACAGGGACGAACACTGAAGCTTTCTTT.

J is TRBJ2-7 and V is TRBV27; D possibly uses TRBD1 or TRBD2 (5 bases each). The CDR3 is 14 residues long. Germline CDR1 MNHEY, CDR2 SMNVEV (reference sequence). V was cut by 2 bases and J by 4 bases, with 12 bases left in between. The CDR3 reads CASSLMGREYEQYF. The CDR3 region has the DNA TGTGCCAGCAGTTTAATGGGCAGGGAGTACGAGCAGTACTTC.

CDR3 loop: CASSLVGSYGYTF. In nucleotides, the CDR3 is TGTGCCAGCAGCTTGGTGGGGTCTTATGGCTACACCTTC. The chain couples TRBV5-4 to TRBJ1-2, with no clear D. The V end was cut by 0 bases, the J end by 5 bases, with 8 bases between. Germline V CDR1 and CDR2: SGHNT, YYREEE (reference sequence). The CDR3 sequence is 13 residues long.

This clone showed up many times. V usage is TRBV6-1 and J usage is TRBJ2-7; perhaps D is TRBD1 or TRBD2 (7 bases each). The germline gives CDR1 MNHNS, CDR2 SASEGT. V lost 0 bases, J lost 1 base, and 13 bases lay in between. The CDR3 contains 16 residues. The CDR3 DNA reads as TGTGCCAGCAGTGAAGCGGGAGGGGGCGGTTCCTACGAGCAGTACTTC. This translates into CASSEAGGGGSYEQYF.

This clone showed up just a few times. In the same sample, other DNA sequences code for this CDR3. The V gene is TRBV18, the J gene TRBJ1-2; D is perhaps TRBD1 (6 bases). The CDR3 sequence is 13 residues long. Germline lookup yields CDR1 KGHSH and CDR2 LQKENI. V was pared by 1 base and J by 8 bases, with 11 bases between. The DNA of the CDR3 is TGTGCCAGCTCACCACTGGCAGGGGTAGGCTACACCTTC. This codes for CASSPLAGVGYTF.

The chain combines TRBV28 with TRBJ1-2, with D unclear. This CDR3 region has 11 residues. The V end lost 5 bases, the J end lost 5 bases, and 6 bases lay between the germline ends. Germline loops: CDR1 MDHEN, CDR2 SYDVKM. The CDR3 is CASSHLYGYTF. CDR3 in DNA: TGTGCCAGCAGTCATTTATATGGCTACACCTTC.

This chain uses TRBV21-1 with TRBJ2-1; the table's TRBD2 call for D was not verified on the DNA. TRBV21-1 is a documented pseudogene. CDR3 size: 18 residues. CDR3 sequence reads: CASSKAHRLIWTYNEQFF. CDR3 bases: TGTGCCAGCAGCAAAGCCCATCGACTTATATGGACCTACAATGAGCAGTTCTTC.

The sample holds many counts of this clone. V gene TRBV11-2 combines with J gene TRBJ2-5; 10 bases line up with TRBD2. V shed 1 base, J shed 5 bases, and the junction held 10 bases outside the gene matches. This CDR3 has 17 residues. Germline V gene data show CDR1 as SGHAT and CDR2 as FQNNGV. CDR3 bases: TGTGCCAGCAGCTTAGTCGCTAGCGGGAGATCTTTGGAGACCCAGTACTTC. Its protein is CASSLVASGRSLETQYF.

This clone was found a few times. The same CDR3 also results from other DNA sequences found in this sample. V and J are TRBV2 and TRBJ2-6; unclear D gene. The length of the CDR3 is 14 residues. Trimming cost V 4 bases and J 1 base, with 5 bases left between them. Germline V CDR1 and CDR2: SNHLY, FYNNEI. CDR3 coding DNA: TGTGCCAGCAGTGTTTCTTCTGGGGCCAACGTCCTGACTTTC. Translating gives CASSVSSGANVLTF.

The V and J genes are TRBV5-1 and TRBJ2-1, with 7 positions matching TRBD1. The CDR3 has 15 residues. Germline CDR1 and CDR2: SGHRS and YFSETQ. V shed 4 bases, J shed 6 bases, and the junction held 10 bases outside the gene matches. In nucleotides, the CDR3 is TGCGCCAGCAGCGGGGTAGGGGGCTCAAGCAATGAGCAGTTCTTC. Its protein product is CASSGVGGSSNEQFF.

The J gene is TRBJ1-2, the V gene TRBV5-5; 8 bases are a match to TRBD1. This CDR3 contains 13 residues. V trimming: 3 bases; J trimming: 13 bases; junction bases outside the gene matches: 11. Germline CDR1 and CDR2: SGHKS and YYEKEE (reference sequence). CDR3 DNA: TGTGCCAGCAGCTGGGACAGGAGCTCATTGGGCACCTTC. Protein: CASSWDRSSLGTF.

The J gene is TRBJ1-2, the V gene TRBV19, with D perhaps matching TRBD1 (5 bases). The V and J ends lost 1 base and 8 bases respectively, with 11 bases between them. Germline loops: CDR1 LNHDA, CDR2 SQIVND (reference sequence). The CDR3 sequence is 13 residues long. This chain's CDR3 is CASSIGGQGGYTF. CDR3 bases: TGTGCCAGTAGTATAGGAGGGCAGGGAGGCTACACCTTC.

This sequence joins TRBV9 and TRBJ1-3, with 10 bases identical to TRBD1. After removal of 2 bases from V and 16 bases from J, the junction contained 9 bases not matched to a gene. CDR1 is SGDLS, CDR2 YYNGEE, per germline. This CDR3 comprises 13 residues. The CDR3: CASSVGDRGSPYF. In nucleotides, the CDR3 is TGTGCCAGCAGCGTCGGGGACAGGGGAAGTCCGTATTTT.

V and J are TRBV30 and TRBJ2-3; TRBD1 is a possible D gene (6 bases). V shed 3 bases and J shed 4 bases, with 11 bases lying between them. This CDR3 comprises 13 residues. The germline gives CDR1 GTSNPN, CDR2 SVGIG (reference sequence). The CDR3 DNA is TGTGCCTGGAGGCAGGGGCTGGCAGATACGCAGTATTTT. Its translation is CAWRQGLADTQYF.

The genes are TRBV18 and TRBJ2-1; 13 nucleotides agree with TRBD2. The CDR3 is 14 residues long. Germline-derived CDR1 and CDR2 are KGHSH and LQKENI. V lost 6 bases to trimming and J lost 15 bases; unmatched junction nucleotides: 11. The DNA for the CDR3 is TGTGCCAGCTCCGGGACTAGCGGGACTACAATGGCGTTCTTC. This gives the protein CASSGTSGTTMAFF.

With regard to this clone: This same CDR3 is encoded by further DNA sequences in the sample. CDR3 loop: CSVGEGYGYTF. CDR3 nucleotide sequence: TGCAGCGTTGGGGAGGGATATGGCTACACCTTC. V is TRBV29-1 and J is TRBJ1-2; no definite D call. V was trimmed by 4 bases and J by 5 bases, leaving 8 bases between them. This CDR3 region has 11 residues. Germline loops: CDR1 SQVTM, CDR2 ANQGSEA. Supplemented by reference TRBV29-1 and TRBJ1-2, the full variable domain reads SAVISQKPSRDICQRGTSLTIQCQVDSQVTMMFWYRQQPGQSLTLIATANQGSEATYESGFVIDKFPISRPNLTFSTLTVSNMSPEDSSIYLCSVGEGYGYTFGSGTRLTVV.

This sequence joins TRBV28 and TRBJ1-2, with unresolved D. Trimming pared 2 bases from V and 7 bases from J, leaving 5 bases between. CDR3 length: 11 residues. The germline CDR1 and CDR2 sequences are MDHEN and SYDVKM. CDR3 loop: CASSLVGGYTF. The CDR3 region has the DNA TGTGCCAGCAGTTTAGTGGGTGGCTACACCTTC.

This chain uses TRBV30 with TRBJ1-3; D unresolved. V lost 0 bases to trimming and J lost 0 bases, with 12 bases between them. Germline CDR1 and CDR2: GTSNPN and SVGIG (reference sequence). CDR3 size: 16 residues. CDR3 region: CAWSVQRAVSGNTIYF. CDR3 nucleotides: TGTGCCTGGAGTGTACAGCGTGCAGTCTCTGGAAACACCATATATTTT. Drawing the rest from reference TRBV30 and TRBJ1-3, the complete variable domain is SQTIHQWPATLVQPVGSPLSLECTVEGTSNPNLYWYRQAAGRGLQLLFYSVGIGQISSEVPQNLSASRPQDRQFILSSKKLLLSDSGFYLCAWSVQRAVSGNTIYFGEGSWLTVV.

The rearrangement joins TRBV5-1 to TRBJ1-4, with D possibly matching TRBD1 (6 bases). V lost 0 bases and J lost 5, with 8 bases in between. There are 14 residues in the CDR3. The germline V gene encodes CDR1 SGHRS and CDR2 YFSETQ. CDR3 sequence reads: CASSLGGRNEKLFF. CDR3 in DNA: TGCGCCAGCAGCTTGGGGGGGCGCAATGAAAAACTGTTTTTT.

This clone came up once. The chain carries TRBV7-8 and TRBJ2-2; D gene unclear. The CDR3 consists of 14 residues. Germline-derived CDR1 and CDR2 are SGHVS and FQNEAQ. V lost 0 bases to trimming and J lost 1 base, with 3 bases between them. The CDR3 nucleotides read TGTGCCAGCAGCTTAGCAGGGAACACCGGGGAGCTGTTTTTT. It yields the protein CASSLAGNTGELFF.

The V call is TRBV7-3, the J call TRBJ2-5, with TRBD1 as a possible D gene (6 bases). This CDR3 contains 13 residues. The germline gives CDR1 SGHTA, CDR2 FQGTGA. V lost 6 bases, J lost 5 bases, and 13 bases lay in between. CDR3: CASRPGVWETQYF. The CDR3 DNA sequence: TGTGCCAGCAGGCCAGGGGTTTGGGAGACCCAGTACTTC.

The chain is built from TRBV5-4 and TRBJ2-4; the D gene is possibly TRBD1 (5 bases). CDR1 and CDR2 from the germline V gene are SGHNT and YYREEE (reference sequence). Trimming cost V 1 base and J 4 bases, with 12 bases left between them. This CDR3 contains 15 residues. The DNA for the CDR3 is TGTGCCAGCAGCTTGTCGTCGACAGAAAAAAACATTCAGTACTTC. It is translated as CASSLSSTEKNIQYF.

This clone was seen a single time. The rearrangement joins TRBV11-2 to TRBJ2-7, with D unresolved. The germline V gene has CDR1 SGHAT and CDR2 FQNNGV. Trimming shortened V by 1 base and J by 3 bases, and 10 bases separated the two germline ends. The CDR3 sequence is 14 residues long. This CDR3 is CASSLGPVNYEQYF. The CDR3 nucleotides read TGTGCCAGCAGCTTAGGTCCGGTTAACTACGAGCAGTACTTC.

This chain connects TRBV10-3 to TRBJ2-2; TRBD2 aligns across 10 bases. Germline lookup yields CDR1 ENHRY and CDR2 SYGVKD. The CDR3 runs 18 residues. The J segment lost 0 bases and the V segment lost 4 bases, leaving 8 bases of the junction unmatched. CDR3 in DNA: TGTGCCATCAGTGTCCTAGCGGGGGAACTCGCGAACACCGGGGAGCTGTTTTTT. Translated: CAISVLAGELANTGELFF.

The chain recombines TRBV6-5 with TRBJ1-2; the D is unclear. Looked up from germline, CDR1 is MNHEY and CDR2 is SVGAGI. This CDR3 is built from 14 residues. V was pared by 8 bases and J by 1 base, with 14 bases between. This CDR3 reads CASGPKIINYGYTF. The CDR3 DNA reads as TGTGCCAGCGGACCTAAGATTATTAACTATGGCTACACCTTC.

The chain couples TRBV7-2 to TRBJ1-5, with 7 bases that match TRBD1. The germline gives CDR1 SGHTA, CDR2 FQGNSA. The length of the CDR3 is 14 residues. V trimming: 1 base; J trimming: 6 bases; junction bases outside the gene matches: 3. The CDR3 coding sequence is TGTGCCAGCAGCTTAGAGGGGGCTAGTCAGCCCCAGCATTTT. The encoded protein is CASSLEGASQPQHF.

J is TRBJ1-1 and V is TRBV7-9; D not certain. Trimming stripped 1 base from V and 5 bases from J, with 11 bases between. The CDR3 contains 14 residues. The germline V gene has CDR1 SEHNR and CDR2 FQNEAQ (reference sequence). The CDR3 bases are TGTGCCAGCAGCTTAGAAGTGAAAGGGACTGAAGCTTTCTTT. This sequence encodes CASSLEVKGTEAFF.

The chain carries TRBV7-3 and TRBJ2-2, with D unclear. The CDR3 is 14 residues long. The V gene's germline CDR1 is SGHTA and CDR2 FQGTGA. V was cut by 5 bases and J by 1 base, with 8 bases left in between. The CDR3 DNA reads as TGTGCCAGCAGCCCAGACGGGAACACCGGGGAGCTGTTTTTT. Protein sequence: CASSPDGNTGELFF. Together with reference TRBV7-3 and TRBJ2-2, the CDR3 gives the full variable domain: GAGVSQTPSNKVTEKGKYVELRCDPISGHTALYWYRQSLGQGPEFLIYFQGTGAADDSGLPNDRFFAVRPEGSVSTLKIQRTERGDSAVYLCASSPDGNTGELFFGEGSRLTVL.

This chain uses TRBV6-1 with TRBJ2-3; D is undetermined. Trimming took off 1 base at V and 3 bases at J, with 8 bases between the two ends. The CDR3 sequence is 14 residues long. The germline V gene encodes CDR1 MNHNS and CDR2 SASEGT. The CDR3 nucleotides read TGTGCCAGCAGTGAAGGGGCAGGAACAGATACGCAGTATTTT. Residues: CASSEGAGTDTQYF.

The J gene is TRBJ2-7, the V gene TRBV19; 9 bases are a match to TRBD2. CDR3 length: 15 amino acids. The germline V gene has CDR1 LNHDA and CDR2 SQIVND (reference sequence). Trimming took 3 bases from V and 1 from J; bases not matched to a gene: 4. This chain's CDR3 is CASSIGSGGSYEQYF. The CDR3 DNA follows: TGTGCCAGTAGTATTGGTAGCGGGGGATCCTACGAGCAGTACTTC.